This TCR beta chain was sequenced during a study of blood T cell repertoires in COVID-19. Turning to the study itself: Material from acute and convalescent COVID-19 was sourced from the United States, Italy and Spain.

This clone was recorded once. In the authors' methods: Counts of nucleated cells, estimated from reference gene primer amplification, were obtained. Here immunoSEQ multiplex PCR was the method, and the copy in TCRdb shows in-frame clones only, minus some. V and J calls and clone size are those listed in that table; D and trimming were worked out from the DNA. Of approximately 61,000 clones detected, approximately 80% appear once; the ten largest clones hold roughly a tenth. J was trimmed by 2 bases and V by 3 bases; bases with no gene match: 0. The germline V gene encodes CDR1 KGHSH and CDR2 LQKENI. This CDR3 region has 13 residues.

The chain links TRBV18 to TRBJ2-5; TRBD1 aligns across 7 bases. This TCR was sampled from a man aged 45-60 years with COVID-19, enrolled during active disease. Sample: peripheral blood. CDR3 coding DNA: TGTGCCAGCTCACCGGGACAGCAAGAGACCCAGTACTTC. It translates to CASSPGQQETQYF.